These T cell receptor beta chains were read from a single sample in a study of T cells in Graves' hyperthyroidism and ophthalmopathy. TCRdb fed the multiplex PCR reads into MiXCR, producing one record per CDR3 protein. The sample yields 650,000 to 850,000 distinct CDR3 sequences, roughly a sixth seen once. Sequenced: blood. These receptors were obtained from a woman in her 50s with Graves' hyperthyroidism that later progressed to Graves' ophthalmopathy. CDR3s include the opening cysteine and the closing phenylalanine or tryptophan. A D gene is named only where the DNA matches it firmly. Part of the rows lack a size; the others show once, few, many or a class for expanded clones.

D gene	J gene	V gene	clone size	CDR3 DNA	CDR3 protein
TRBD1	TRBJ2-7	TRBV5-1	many	TGCGCCAGCAGCCCGGACGGACAGGGCTCCTACGAGCAGTACTTC	CASSPDGQGSYEQYF
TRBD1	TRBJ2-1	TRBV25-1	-	TGTGCCAGCAGTGAATTTTCGGGACAGGGGTTGGTGAATGAGCAGTTCTTC	CASSEFSGQGLVNEQFF
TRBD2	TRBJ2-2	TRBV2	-	TGTGCCAGCAGTGAAGAGCGGGGGGGCCTCACCGGGGAGCTGTTTTTT	CASSEERGGLTGELFF
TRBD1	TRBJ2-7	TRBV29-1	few	TGCAGCGCAGAGACAGGGGTATCCTACGAGCAGTACTTC	CSAETGVSYEQYF
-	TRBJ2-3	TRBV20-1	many	TGCAGTGCTAGAGGTGGCCCGGGGGGCCGCACAGATACGCAGTATTTT	CSARGGPGGRTDTQYF
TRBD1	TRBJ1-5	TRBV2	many	TGTGCCAGCATGTCCCGACAGGGGACAAATCAGCCCCAGCATTTT	CASMSRQGTNQPQHF
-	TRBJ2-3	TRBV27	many	TGTGCCAGCAGTTCATCGGGGTCAGATACGCAGTATTTT	CASSSSGSDTQYF
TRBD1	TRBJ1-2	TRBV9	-	TGTGCCAGCAGCCTCACAGGGGGTGTTAACTATGGCTACACCTTC	CASSLTGGVNYGYTF
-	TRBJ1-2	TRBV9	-	TGTGCCAGCAGCGCAGCGGCGAAGGGGTTGGGCTATGGCTACACCTTC	CASSAAAKGLGYGYTF
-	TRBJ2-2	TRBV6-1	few	TGTGCCAGTTTCTCACCCGGGGAGCTGTTTTTT	CASFSPGELFF
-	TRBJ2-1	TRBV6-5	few	TGTGCCAGCAGTTACAACCGGGGGCCGACCTACAATGAGCAGTTCTTC	CASSYNRGPTYNEQFF